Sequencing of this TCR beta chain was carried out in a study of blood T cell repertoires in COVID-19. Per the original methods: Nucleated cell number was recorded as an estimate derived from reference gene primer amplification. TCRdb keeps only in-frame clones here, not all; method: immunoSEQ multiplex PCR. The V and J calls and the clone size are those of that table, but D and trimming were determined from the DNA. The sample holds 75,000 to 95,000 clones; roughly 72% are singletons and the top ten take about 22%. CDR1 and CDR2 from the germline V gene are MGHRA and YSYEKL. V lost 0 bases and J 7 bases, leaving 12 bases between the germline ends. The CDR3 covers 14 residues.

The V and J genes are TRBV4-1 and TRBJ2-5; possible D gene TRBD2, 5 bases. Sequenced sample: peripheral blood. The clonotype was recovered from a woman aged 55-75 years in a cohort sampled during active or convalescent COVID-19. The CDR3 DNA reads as TGCGCCAGCAGCCAAGATCAGAGGGTGGGGACCCAGTACTTC. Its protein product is CASSQDQRVGTQYF.